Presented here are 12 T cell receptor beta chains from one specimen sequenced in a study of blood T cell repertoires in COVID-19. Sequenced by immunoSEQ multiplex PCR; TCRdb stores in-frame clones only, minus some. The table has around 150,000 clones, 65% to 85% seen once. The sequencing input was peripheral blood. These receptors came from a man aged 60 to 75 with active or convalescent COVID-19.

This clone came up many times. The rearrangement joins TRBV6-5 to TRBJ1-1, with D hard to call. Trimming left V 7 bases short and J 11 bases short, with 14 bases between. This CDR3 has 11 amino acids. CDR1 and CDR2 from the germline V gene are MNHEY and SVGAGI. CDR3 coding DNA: TGTGCCAGCACGAGTAAGGAGATGGCTTTCTTT. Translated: CASTSKEMAFF.

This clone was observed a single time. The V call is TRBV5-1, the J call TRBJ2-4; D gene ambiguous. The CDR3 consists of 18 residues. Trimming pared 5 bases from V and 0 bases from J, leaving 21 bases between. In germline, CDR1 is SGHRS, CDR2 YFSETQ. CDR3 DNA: TGCGCCAGCAGGGGTACTGGTGGCCAGGCACTAGCCAAAAACATTCAGTACTTC. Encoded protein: CASRGTGGQALAKNIQYF.

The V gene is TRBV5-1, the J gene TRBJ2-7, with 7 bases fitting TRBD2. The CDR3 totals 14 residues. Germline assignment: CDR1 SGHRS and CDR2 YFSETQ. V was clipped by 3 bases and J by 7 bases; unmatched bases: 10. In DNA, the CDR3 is TGCGCCAGCAGCTCGGGGGGACTACCCAAAGAGCAGTACTTC. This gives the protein CASSSGGLPKEQYF.

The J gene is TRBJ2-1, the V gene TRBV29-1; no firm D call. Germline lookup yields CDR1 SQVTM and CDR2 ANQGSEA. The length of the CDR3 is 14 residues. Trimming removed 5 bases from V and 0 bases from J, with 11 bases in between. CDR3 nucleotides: TGCAGCGTTAGACCTACAGCCTCCTACAATGAGCAGTTCTTC. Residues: CSVRPTASYNEQFF.

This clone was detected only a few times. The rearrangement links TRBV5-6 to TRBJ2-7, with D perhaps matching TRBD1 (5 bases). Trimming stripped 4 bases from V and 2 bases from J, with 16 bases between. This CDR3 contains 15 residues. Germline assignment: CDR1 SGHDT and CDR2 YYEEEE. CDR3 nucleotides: TGTGCCAGCAGCCGGTGGAGACAGCTTACCTACGAGCAGTACTTC. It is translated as CASSRWRQLTYEQYF.

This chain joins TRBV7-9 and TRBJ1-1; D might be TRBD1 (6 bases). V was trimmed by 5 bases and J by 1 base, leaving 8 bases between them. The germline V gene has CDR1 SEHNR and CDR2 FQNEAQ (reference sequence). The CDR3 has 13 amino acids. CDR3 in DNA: TGTGCCAGCAGCGAACAGGGGAACACTGAAGCTTTCTTT. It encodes CASSEQGNTEAFF.

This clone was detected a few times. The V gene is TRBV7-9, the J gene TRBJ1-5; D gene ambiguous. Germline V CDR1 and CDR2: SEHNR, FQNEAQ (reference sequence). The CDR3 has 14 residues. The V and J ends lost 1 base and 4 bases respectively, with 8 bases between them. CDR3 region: CASSLESENQPQHF. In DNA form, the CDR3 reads TGTGCCAGCAGCTTAGAGTCTGAGAATCAGCCCCAGCATTTT.

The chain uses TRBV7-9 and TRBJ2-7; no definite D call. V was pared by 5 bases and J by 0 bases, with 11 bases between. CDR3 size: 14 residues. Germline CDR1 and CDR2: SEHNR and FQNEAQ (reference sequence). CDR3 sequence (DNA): TGTGCCAGCAGCGAATCAATTAGCTCCTACGAGCAGTACTTC. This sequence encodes CASSESISSYEQYF.

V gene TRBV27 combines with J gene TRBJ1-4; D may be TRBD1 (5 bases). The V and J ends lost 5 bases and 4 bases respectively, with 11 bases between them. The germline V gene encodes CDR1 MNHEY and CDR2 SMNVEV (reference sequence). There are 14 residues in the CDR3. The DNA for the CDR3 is TGTGCCAGCAGTGAAGACAGTCTTAATGAAAAACTGTTTTTT. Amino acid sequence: CASSEDSLNEKLFF.

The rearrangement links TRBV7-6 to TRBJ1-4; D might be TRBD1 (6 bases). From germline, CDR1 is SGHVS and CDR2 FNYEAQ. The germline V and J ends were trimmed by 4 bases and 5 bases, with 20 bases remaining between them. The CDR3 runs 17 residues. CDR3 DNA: TGTGCCAGCAGCTCCCCCCTCGGGGGGCGGGACAATGAAAAACTGTTTTTT. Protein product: CASSSPLGGRDNEKLFF. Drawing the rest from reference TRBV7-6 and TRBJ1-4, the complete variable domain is GAGVSQSPRYKVTKRGQDVALRCDPISGHVSLYWYRQALGQGPEFLTYFNYEAQQDKSGLPNDRFSAERPEGSISTLTIQRTEQRDSAMYRCASSSPLGGRDNEKLFFGSGTQLSVL.

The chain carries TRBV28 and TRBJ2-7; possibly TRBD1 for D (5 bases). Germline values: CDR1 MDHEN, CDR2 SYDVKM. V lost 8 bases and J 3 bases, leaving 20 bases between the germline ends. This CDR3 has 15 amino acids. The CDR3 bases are TGTGCCAGCTGCCCTGTGCAGGGCGTATACTACGAGCAGTACTTC. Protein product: CASCPVQGVYYEQYF. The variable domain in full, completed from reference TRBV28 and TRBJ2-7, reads DVKVTQSSRYLVKRTGEKVFLECVQDMDHENMFWYRQDPGLGLRLIYFSYDVKMKEKGDIPEGYSVSREKKERFSLILESASTNQTSMYLCASCPVQGVYYEQYFGPGTRLTVT.

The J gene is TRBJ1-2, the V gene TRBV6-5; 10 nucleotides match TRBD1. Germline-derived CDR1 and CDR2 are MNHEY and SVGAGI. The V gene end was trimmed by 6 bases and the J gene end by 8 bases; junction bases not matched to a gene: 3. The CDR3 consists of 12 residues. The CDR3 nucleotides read TGTGCCAGCAGGACAGGGGGCCGCGGCTACACCTTC. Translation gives CASRTGGRGYTF.